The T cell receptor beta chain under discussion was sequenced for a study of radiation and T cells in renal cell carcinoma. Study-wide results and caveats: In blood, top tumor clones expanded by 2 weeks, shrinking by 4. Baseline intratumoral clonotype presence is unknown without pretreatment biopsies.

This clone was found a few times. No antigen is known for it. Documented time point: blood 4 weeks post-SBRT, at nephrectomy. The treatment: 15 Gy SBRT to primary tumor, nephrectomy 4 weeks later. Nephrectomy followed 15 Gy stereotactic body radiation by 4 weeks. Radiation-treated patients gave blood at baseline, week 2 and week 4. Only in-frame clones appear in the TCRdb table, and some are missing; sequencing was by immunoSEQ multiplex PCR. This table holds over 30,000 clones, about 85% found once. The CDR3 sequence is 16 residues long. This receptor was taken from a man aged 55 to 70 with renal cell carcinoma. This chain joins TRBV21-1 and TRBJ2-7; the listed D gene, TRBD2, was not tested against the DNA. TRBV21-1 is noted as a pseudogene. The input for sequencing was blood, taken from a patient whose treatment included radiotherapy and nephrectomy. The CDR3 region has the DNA TGTGCCAGCAGTAGTTCTCGGGACTCCTTCGTCTACGAGCAGTACTTC. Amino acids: CASSSSRDSFVYEQYF.